The 3 T cell receptor beta chains listed next were all sequenced from one sample in a study of T-cell memory formation after mild COVID-19. TCRdb re-analysed the 5' RACE reads in MiXCR, keeping a single row per CDR3 protein. The sample shows 250,000 or so distinct CDR3 sequences, around 17% of them seen only once. The sample comprised PBMCs or a T cell subset sorted from them (not recorded which). The receptors originated from a man between 18 and 35 years old who had mild COVID-19 (a few samples of this study predate the infection). Cell type and time point are not known.

This clonotype was counted a few times. The chain's CDR3 is CASSPGRSEAFF. The DNA of the CDR3 is TGTGCCAGCAGCCCCGGACGGAGTGAAGCTTTCTTT. The V and J genes are TRBV6-5 and TRBJ1-1; D ambiguous. CDR1 is MNHEY and CDR2 is SVGAGI in the germline V gene. This CDR3 is 12 amino acids long. V dropped 6 bases and J dropped 7 bases, with 12 bases sitting between them.

This clonotype was picked up a small number of times. The chain carries TRBV9 and TRBJ1-1; 9 bases match TRBD1. This CDR3 contains 15 residues. With V trimmed by 4 bases and J by 1 base, 5 bases remained unmatched. Germline V gives CDR1 SGDLS, CDR2 YYNGEE. The DNA of the CDR3 is TGTGCCAGCAGCCCTCCGGGACAGGGGAACACTGAAGCTTTCTTT. It codes for CASSPPGQGNTEAFF. The variable domain in full, with the rest retrieved from reference TRBV9 and TRBJ1-1, is DSGVTQTPKHLITATGQRVTLRCSPRSGDLSVYWYQQSLDQGLQFLIQYYNGEERAKGNILERFSAQQFPDLHSELNLSSLELGDSALYFCASSPPGQGNTEAFFGQGTRLTVV.

In its sample, this clonotype was seen a few times. The rearrangement links TRBV4-1 to TRBJ1-4, with 11 bases lining up with TRBD1. V was pared by 3 bases and J by 8 bases, with 8 bases of the junction left unmatched. CDR3 length equals 16 residues. Germline-derived CDR1 and CDR2 are MGHRA and YSYEKL. As DNA, the CDR3 is TGCGCCAGCAGCCAGGGGCTCCGGGACAGGGGGGAAAAACTGTTTTTT. Its protein product is CASSQGLRDRGEKLFF.